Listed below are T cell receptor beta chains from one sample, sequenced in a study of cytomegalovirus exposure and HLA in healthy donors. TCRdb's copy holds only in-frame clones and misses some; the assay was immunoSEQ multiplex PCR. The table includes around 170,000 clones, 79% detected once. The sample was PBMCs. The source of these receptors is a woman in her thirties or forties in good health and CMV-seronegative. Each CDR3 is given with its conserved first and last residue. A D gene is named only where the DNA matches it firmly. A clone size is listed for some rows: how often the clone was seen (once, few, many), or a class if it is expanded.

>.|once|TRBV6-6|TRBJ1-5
CASSPTFTVDQPQHF
TGTGCCAGCAGCCCCACCTTTACAGTAGATCAGCCCCAGCATTTT
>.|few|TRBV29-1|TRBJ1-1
CSARTGTTEAFF
TGCAGCGCCCGGACGGGAACCACTGAAGCTTTCTTT
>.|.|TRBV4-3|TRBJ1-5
CASSQDQGGGRPQHF
TGCGCCAGCAGCCAAGATCAAGGCGGCGGTAGGCCCCAGCATTTT
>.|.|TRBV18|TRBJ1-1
CASFIDVPGSEAFF
TGTGCCAGCTTTATTGATGTTCCTGGCTCTGAAGCTTTCTTT
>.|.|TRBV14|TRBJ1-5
CASSLAGDQPQHF
TGTGCCAGCAGCCTAGCGGGGGATCAGCCCCAGCATTTT
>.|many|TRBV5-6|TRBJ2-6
CASSSQGSGANVLTF
TGTGCCAGCAGCTCACAGGGCTCTGGGGCCAACGTCCTGACTTTC
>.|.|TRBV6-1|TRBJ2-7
CASSVEASYEQYF
TGTGCCAGCAGTGTTGAAGCGTCCTACGAGCAGTACTTC
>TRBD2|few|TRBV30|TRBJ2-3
CAWSVIRLAGGREGTDTQYF
TGTGCCTGGAGTGTAATCCGACTAGCGGGGGGACGGGAAGGCACAGATACGCAGTATTTT
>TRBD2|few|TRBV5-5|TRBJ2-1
CATGGAPYNEQFF
TGTGCCACCGGGGGGGCACCCTACAATGAGCAGTTCTTC
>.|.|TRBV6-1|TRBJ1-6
CASSEPLGGDDGFPLHF
TGTGCCAGCAGTGAACCCCTAGGAGGGGACGATGGATTCCCCCTCCACTTT
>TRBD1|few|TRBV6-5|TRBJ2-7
CASSYGGQITYEQYF
TGTGCCAGCAGTTACGGGGGACAGATCACCTACGAGCAGTACTTC
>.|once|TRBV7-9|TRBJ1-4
CASSPGGSNEKLFF
TGTGCCAGCAGCCCCGGGGGAAGTAATGAAAAACTGTTTTTT
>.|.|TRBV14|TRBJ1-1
CASSQDFERRNTEAFF
TGTGCCAGCAGCCAAGATTTCGAGAGGAGGAACACTGAAGCTTTCTTT
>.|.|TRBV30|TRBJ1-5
CAWSEVTDNQPQHF
TGTGCCTGGAGCGAAGTGACAGATAATCAGCCCCAGCATTTT
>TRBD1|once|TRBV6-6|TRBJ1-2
CASGSGQENYGYTF
TGTGCCAGCGGGTCGGGACAGGAAAACTATGGCTACACCTTC
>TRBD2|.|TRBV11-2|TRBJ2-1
CASSLGPGLASHNEQFF
TGTGCCAGCAGCTTAGGACCGGGACTAGCGTCCCACAATGAGCAGTTCTTC
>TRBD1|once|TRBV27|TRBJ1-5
CASSSGDREGQPQHF
TGTGCCAGCAGTTCAGGGGACAGGGAGGGTCAGCCCCAGCATTTT
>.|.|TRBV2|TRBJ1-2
CASSGGSGYTF
TGTGCCAGCAGTGGAGGATCTGGCTACACCTTC
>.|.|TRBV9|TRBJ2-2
CASSERVTGGELFF
TGTGCCAGCAGCGAGCGGGTAACGGGCGGGGAGCTGTTTTTT
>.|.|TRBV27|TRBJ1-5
CASIPPCGGDQPQHF
TGTGCCAGCATCCCTCCTTGCGGGGGGGATCAGCCCCAGCATTTT
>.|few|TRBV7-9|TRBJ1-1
CASSLTREEAFF
TGTGCCAGCAGCTTGACCCGGGAGGAAGCTTTCTTT
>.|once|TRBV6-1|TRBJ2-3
CASSEAGGSTDTQYF
TGTGCCAGCAGTGAAGCGGGCGGGAGCACAGATACGCAGTATTTT
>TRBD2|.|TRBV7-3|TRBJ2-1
CASSLSLAGVTEQFF
TGTGCCAGCAGCTTATCACTCGCGGGAGTAACTGAGCAGTTCTTC
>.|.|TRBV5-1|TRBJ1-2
CASSLASNYGYTF
TGCGCCAGCAGCTTGGCCAGTAACTATGGCTACACCTTC
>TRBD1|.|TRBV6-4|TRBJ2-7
CASSGHRGEQYF
TGTGCCAGCAGTGGTCACAGGGGCGAGCAGTACTTC
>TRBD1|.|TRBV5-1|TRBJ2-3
CASSLDRDRETDTQYF
TGCGCCAGCAGCTTGGACCGGGACAGGGAGACAGATACGCAGTATTTT
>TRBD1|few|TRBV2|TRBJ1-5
CASSADRRQHF
TGTGCCAGCAGTGCGGACAGGCGCCAGCATTTT
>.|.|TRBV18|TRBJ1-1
CASSPLGGPETEAFF
TGTGCCAGCTCACCCTTGGGGGGACCCGAAACTGAAGCTTTCTTT
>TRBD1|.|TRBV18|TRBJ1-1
CASSPQGVVNTEAFF
TGTGCCAGCTCACCTCAGGGGGTAGTGAACACTGAAGCTTTCTTT
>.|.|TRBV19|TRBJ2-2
CASSKVWAPRPGELFF
TGTGCCAGTAGTAAGGTTTGGGCCCCTCGCCCCGGGGAGCTGTTTTTT
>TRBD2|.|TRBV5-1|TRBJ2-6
CASSLSGGGRGGANVLTF
TGCGCCAGCAGCTTGTCTGGTGGCGGGAGGGGTGGGGCCAACGTCCTGACTTTC
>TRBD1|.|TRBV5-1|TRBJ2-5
CASSLMGQGKETQYF
TGCGCCAGCAGCTTGATGGGACAGGGAAAGGAGACCCAGTACTTC
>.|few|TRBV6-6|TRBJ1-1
CASSYTWQGNTEAFF
TGTGCCAGCAGTTACACGTGGCAGGGGAACACTGAAGCTTTCTTT